These 4 T cell receptor beta chains were sequenced from one sample in a study of cytomegalovirus exposure and HLA in healthy donors. The PCR employed 60 Vbeta primers together with 13 Jbeta primers. Using immunoSEQ multiplex PCR, the repertoire was profiled, and TCRdb retains in-frame clones only, with some absent. This table has 85,000 to 130,000 clones, about two thirds appearing once. Sequencing used PBMCs. These receptors were collected from a boy between 5 and 17 years old in good health and CMV-seronegative.

The chain joins TRBV7-2 to TRBJ2-2; D possibly corresponds to TRBD1 (5 bases). The germline V and J ends were trimmed by 1 base and 3 bases, with 9 bases remaining between them. From germline, CDR1 is SGHTA and CDR2 FQGNSA. CDR3 length: 15 residues. The CDR3: CASSLVGRDTGELFF. The CDR3, as DNA: TGTGCCAGCAGCTTAGTTGGCAGGGACACCGGGGAGCTGTTTTTT.

Only a few counts were recorded for this clone. CDR3 DNA: TGTGCCAGCGTTGGCCTCGAACAGTTCTTC. Translating it yields CASVGLEQFF. The genes are TRBV2 and TRBJ2-1; D remains ambiguous. Germline V lookup: CDR1 SNHLY, CDR2 FYNNEI. CDR3 length equals 10 residues. V was trimmed by 8 bases and J by 13 bases, leaving 12 bases between them.

The chain couples TRBV5-1 to TRBJ2-2, with 9 bases fitting TRBD1. Per germline, CDR1 SGHRS and CDR2 YFSETQ. The trim removed 7 bases at V and 3 bases at J, leaving 7 bases unmatched. This CDR3 has 15 amino acids. CDR3 DNA: TGCGCCAGCGCTCTCACAGGGGGCTACACCGGGGAGCTGTTTTTT. Its translation: CASALTGGYTGELFF. The full variable domain, completed using reference TRBV5-1 and TRBJ2-2, is KAGVTQTPRYLIKTRGQQVTLSCSPISGHRSVSWYQQTPGQGLQFLFEYFSETQRNKGNFPGRFSGRQFSNSRSEMNVSTLELGDSALYLCASALTGGYTGELFFGEGSRLTVL.

The chain uses TRBV19 and TRBJ2-6; possible D gene TRBD2, 6 bases. The V gene's germline CDR1 is LNHDA and CDR2 SQIVND (reference sequence). Trimming removed 9 bases at V and 8 bases at J, with 11 bases between. The CDR3 contains 12 residues. CDR3 sequence: CASRLGPNVLTF. For the CDR3, the DNA is TGTGCCAGCAGACTAGGGCCCAACGTCCTGACTTTC.